These 27 T cell receptor beta chains share one sample of origin, sequenced in a study of blood T cell repertoires in COVID-19. The assay was immunoSEQ multiplex PCR, and TCRdb's table has in-frame clones only and misses some. There are about 280,000 clones in the sample; roughly 90% occur only once, and about 1.7% lies in the top ten. Specimen: PBMCs or T cells enriched from blood (not recorded which). The receptors shown here come from a woman aged 18-30 years with acute COVID-19.

In this sample, this clone turned up once. The V and J genes are TRBV19 and TRBJ1-2; perhaps TRBD1 as D (5 bases). The CDR3 has 18 residues. In germline, CDR1 is LNHDA, CDR2 SQIVND (reference sequence). The germline V and J ends were trimmed by 6 bases and 0 bases, with 23 bases remaining between them. The CDR3 here is CASSGPPGTRDSNYGYTF. CDR3 nucleotides: TGTGCCAGTAGCGGCCCCCCGGGGACCCGGGACTCTAACTATGGCTACACCTTC.

In this sample, this clone turned up once. This chain joins TRBV2 and TRBJ1-6; D is possibly TRBD1 (5 bases). This CDR3 is built from 14 residues. CDR1 is SNHLY, CDR2 FYNNEI, per germline. Trimming shortened V by 6 bases and J by 1 base, and 7 bases separated the two germline ends. This chain's CDR3 is CASRQESYNSPLHF. CDR3 DNA: TGTGCCAGCAGACAGGAATCCTATAATTCACCCCTCCACTTT. Filled out from reference TRBV2 and TRBJ1-6, the complete variable domain reads EPEVTQTPSHQVTQMGQEVILRCVPISNHLYFYWYRQILGQKVEFLVSFYNNEISEKSEIFDDQFSVERPDGSNFTLKIRSTKLEDSAMYFCASRQESYNSPLHFGNGTRLTVT.

This clone has just one count. J is TRBJ2-3 and V is TRBV28; TRBD2 agrees at 8 bases. The V segment lost 8 bases and the J segment 3 bases; nucleotides outside the gene matches: 10. The length of the CDR3 is 15 residues. Germline V CDR1 and CDR2: MDHEN, SYDVKM. This chain's CDR3 is CASRGGRDITDTQYF. DNA of the CDR3: TGTGCCAGCCGCGGGGGGAGGGACATTACAGATACGCAGTATTTT.

The rearrangement joins TRBV4-1 to TRBJ1-4; perhaps TRBD1 as D (5 bases). Germline V CDR1 and CDR2: MGHRA, YSYEKL. The CDR3 has 16 amino acids. V was clipped by 2 bases and J by 7 bases, with 17 bases between them. The CDR3 sequence is CASSQPRRGRSEKLFF. Here the CDR3 DNA reads TGCGCCAGCAGCCAACCACGGAGGGGTCGGAGTGAAAAACTGTTTTTT.

The chain couples TRBV11-2 to TRBJ2-1; 7 bases fit TRBD1. This CDR3 has 15 residues. V shed 5 bases and J 6 bases; nucleotides not matched to a gene: 10. Per germline, CDR1 SGHAT and CDR2 FQNNGV. The CDR3 nucleotides are TGTGCCAGCAGCCCCTACAGGGGTCAGGCCAATGAGCAGTTCTTC. It yields the protein CASSPYRGQANEQFF.

This clone was seen a single time. The J gene is TRBJ2-1, the V gene TRBV4-3, with 8 bases identical to TRBD1. Germline values: CDR1 LGHNA, CDR2 YSLEER. CDR3 size: 15 residues. With 1 base clipped from V and 4 bases from J, the junction kept 3 bases outside the gene matches. This CDR3 is CASSQVGTGYNEQFF. CDR3 nucleotide sequence: TGCGCCAGCAGCCAAGTTGGGACAGGATACAATGAGCAGTTCTTC.

The chain joins TRBV14 to TRBJ2-7; D might be TRBD1 (6 bases). The CDR3 spans 13 residues. The germline gives CDR1 SGHDN, CDR2 FVKESK. Trimming removed 5 bases from V and 3 bases from J, with 11 bases in between. In DNA form, the CDR3 reads TGTGCCAGCAGCACATTCAGGGGCTACGAGCAGTACTTC. Encoded protein: CASSTFRGYEQYF. Complete variable domain (other parts from reference TRBV14 and TRBJ2-7): EAGVTQFPSHSVIEKGQTVTLRCDPISGHDNLYWYRRVMGKEIKFLLHFVKESKQDESGMPNNRFLAERTGGTYSTLKVQPAELEDSGVYFCASSTFRGYEQYFGPGTRLTVT.

This chain uses TRBV7-2 with TRBJ2-7; 7 bases line up with TRBD2. V lost 2 bases and J lost 5; bases outside the gene matches: 12. The CDR3 contains 16 residues. Germline loops: CDR1 SGHTA, CDR2 FQGNSA. The CDR3 bases are TGTGCCAGCAGCTTAAGTCTTCGGGGGAGGGCCAACGAGCAGTACTTC. Translating it yields CASSLSLRGRANEQYF. The variable domain in full, with the rest retrieved from reference TRBV7-2 and TRBJ2-7, is GAGVSQSPSNKVTEKGKDVELRCDPISGHTALYWYRQSLGQGLEFLIYFQGNSAPDKSGLPSDRFSAERTGGSVSTLTIQRTQQEDSAVYLCASSLSLRGRANEQYFGPGTRLTVT.

The chain employs TRBV7-9 and TRBJ1-1; no clear D gene. The germline CDR1 and CDR2 sequences are SEHNR and FQNEAQ (reference sequence). Trimming pared 1 base from V and 6 bases from J, leaving 6 bases between. The CDR3 covers 12 residues. The CDR3 nucleotides read TGTGCCAGCAGCTTAGGTGACTCTGAAGCTTTCTTT. Its protein is CASSLGDSEAFF.

V is TRBV12-3 or TRBV12-4 and J is TRBJ2-1, with 7 bases aligning to TRBD2. The CDR3 contains 13 residues. V was pared by 4 bases and J by 10 bases, with 7 bases of the junction left unmatched. The CDR3 nucleotides are TGTGCCAGCAGTTCCTCCCTAGCGGAGGAGCAGTTCTTC. Its protein is CASSSSLAEEQFF.

On this clone: One junction end disagrees with the germline gene, perhaps due to a read error. Other DNA sequences in the same sample also yield this CDR3. The rearrangement uses TRBV20-1 and TRBJ2-5; 11 bases fit TRBD2. Germline V gene data show CDR1 as DFQATT and CDR2 as SNEGSKA (reference sequence). CDR3 length: 11 amino acids. The CDR3 DNA is TGCAGCGCTAGCGGGAGGGAGACCCAGTACTTC. This encodes CSASGRETQYF.

This sequence joins TRBV4-1 and TRBJ2-5; 8 positions match TRBD1. This CDR3 comprises 19 residues. Germline V lookup: CDR1 MGHRA, CDR2 YSYEKL. Unmatched junction bases numbered 15, after V lost 1 base and J lost 2 bases. The CDR3 DNA follows: TGCGCCAGCAGCCAAGCCATCCTTAAAAAAGGACAGGGACAAGAGACCCAGTACTTC. Its protein product is CASSQAILKKGQGQETQYF.

The rearrangement joins TRBV29-1 to TRBJ1-1, with D perhaps matching TRBD1 (6 bases). Germline values: CDR1 SQVTM, CDR2 ANQGSEA. Trimming cost V 6 bases and J 0 bases, with 23 bases left between them. There are 17 residues in the CDR3. The CDR3 nucleotides are TGCAGCGTGCCCCCGGCGGGGGGCCAGGCCGTGAACACTGAAGCTTTCTTT. Encoded protein: CSVPPAGGQAVNTEAFF.

V is TRBV3-1 (or the pseudogene TRBV3-2) and J is TRBJ2-7, with 12 bases aligning to TRBD1. In germline, CDR1 is LGHDT, CDR2 YNNKEL (reference sequence). The V and J ends lost 4 bases and 2 bases, in that order; junction bases with no gene match: 3. This CDR3 is 15 amino acids long. The CDR3 DNA reads as TGTGCCAGCAGCCGCCGGGACAGGGGGCCCTACGAGCAGTACTTC. Protein: CASSRRDRGPYEQYF.

J is TRBJ1-6 and V is TRBV2; D not certain. Per germline, CDR1 SNHLY and CDR2 FYNNEI. The CDR3 is 15 residues long. Between the trimmed V and J ends, which lost 2 bases and 10 bases, there was a span of 15 bases. CDR3: CASSEYISTGSPLHF. CDR3 sequence (DNA): TGTGCCAGCAGTGAATATATTTCCACGGGGTCACCCCTCCACTTT.

This rearrangement joins TRBV10-3 to TRBJ2-3, with 15 nucleotides matching TRBD2. This CDR3 spans 16 amino acids. Germline V gene sequence: CDR1 ENHRY, CDR2 SYGVKD. With V trimmed by 6 bases and J by 6 bases, 7 bases remained unmatched. The CDR3 region is CAISIAGTSGRDTQYF. The DNA of the CDR3 is TGTGCCATCAGCATAGCCGGGACTAGCGGGAGGGATACGCAGTATTTT.

V and J are TRBV15 and TRBJ1-4; 7 nucleotides align to TRBD1. The ends lost 8 bases at V and 7 bases at J; junction bases unmatched: 10. Germline V gene lookup returns CDR1 LNHNV and CDR2 YYDKDF (reference sequence). The CDR3 sequence is 14 residues long. CDR3 loop: CATARDRRSEKLFF. In DNA form, the CDR3 reads TGTGCCACCGCTCGGGACAGAAGGAGTGAAAAACTGTTTTTT.

The V call is TRBV2, the J call TRBJ1-2; 8 bases are shared with TRBD1. Germline-derived CDR1 and CDR2 are SNHLY and FYNNEI. Trimming took 1 base from V and 8 from J; bases not matched to a gene: 9. The CDR3 runs to 15 residues. CDR3 coding DNA: TGTGCCAGCAGTGAAGTAAGGACAGGGAAAGGGGGCTACACCTTC. Protein: CASSEVRTGKGGYTF.

The V and J genes are TRBV30 and TRBJ2-1; TRBD2 matches 7 bases. V shed 4 bases and J 6 bases; nucleotides not matched to a gene: 9. Germline values: CDR1 GTSNPN, CDR2 SVGIG (reference sequence). The CDR3 contains 14 residues. In DNA form, the CDR3 reads TGTGCCTGGACGATGGGCGGGAGACCCAATGAGCAGTTCTTC. This encodes CAWTMGGRPNEQFF.

The chain employs TRBV2 and TRBJ2-7, with TRBD2 identical over 12 bases. This CDR3 contains 16 residues. Germline CDR1 and CDR2: SNHLY and FYNNEI. V trimming: 3 bases; J trimming: 0 bases; junction bases outside the gene matches: 3. The CDR3 spells CASSDRLAGASYEQYF. The CDR3 DNA sequence: TGTGCCAGCAGTGACCGACTAGCGGGGGCCTCCTACGAGCAGTACTTC.

V usage is TRBV6-6 and J usage is TRBJ2-1; 8 bases agree with TRBD1. CDR1 is MNHNY and CDR2 is SVGAGI in the germline V gene (reference sequence). The CDR3 has 14 residues. V trimming: 2 bases; J trimming: 4 bases; junction bases outside the gene matches: 1. CDR3 sequence: CASSYGQGYNEQFF. CDR3 in DNA: TGTGCCAGCAGTTACGGACAGGGATACAATGAGCAGTTCTTC.

A single count supports this clone. V and J are TRBV13 and TRBJ2-1; D perhaps matches TRBD2 (7 bases). Trimming removed 5 bases from V and 15 bases from J, with 23 bases in between. CDR3 size: 14 residues. Germline CDR1 and CDR2: PRHDT and FYEKMQ (reference sequence). This CDR3 is CASSATGLSGGAFF. In nucleotides, the CDR3 is TGTGCCAGCAGCGCTACAGGGTTATCGGGGGGTGCGTTCTTC.

The chain combines TRBV5-1 with TRBJ2-7, with D perhaps matching TRBD2 (6 bases). V lost 3 bases to trimming and J lost 0 bases, with 13 bases between them. Germline CDR1 is SGHRS and CDR2 is YFSETQ. This CDR3 comprises 15 residues. CDR3 sequence reads: CASSSSSGPSYEQYF. The CDR3 DNA reads as TGCGCCAGCAGCTCCTCCAGCGGGCCCTCCTACGAGCAGTACTTC.

This sequence joins TRBV5-5 and TRBJ2-1, with a weak D call TRBD2 (6 bases). V dropped 2 bases and J dropped 2 bases, with 8 bases sitting between them. The CDR3 is 14 residues long. CDR1 and CDR2 (germline): SGHKS, YYEKEE (reference sequence). CDR3 nucleotides: TGTGCCAGCAGCTTCGGGGGAGCCTACAATGAGCAGTTCTTC. Its protein product is CASSFGGAYNEQFF.

In its sample, this clone was seen a few times. The chain is built from TRBV7-6 and TRBJ2-7, with unresolved D. The CDR3 runs 14 residues. V dropped 0 bases and J dropped 0 bases, with 6 bases sitting between them. The germline V gene has CDR1 SGHVS and CDR2 FNYEAQ. CDR3 sequence: CASSLAGSSYEQYF. The CDR3 coding sequence is TGTGCCAGCAGCTTAGCGGGCAGCTCCTACGAGCAGTACTTC.

This clone appeared once. The chain joins TRBV4-1 to TRBJ1-2; TRBD1 is a possible D gene (5 bases). The V end was cut by 2 bases, the J end by 8 bases, with 24 bases between. CDR1 MGHRA and CDR2 YSYEKL come from the germline V gene. This CDR3 region has 17 residues. The CDR3, as DNA: TGCGCCAGCAGCCAACCGGTTGCCGACAGATCCAAAACCGGCTACACCTTC. Translated: CASSQPVADRSKTGYTF.

A word on this clone: Other DNA sequences in this sample translate to the same CDR3. V usage is TRBV30 and J usage is TRBJ1-5; 7 nucleotides agree with TRBD1. The CDR3 length is 13 residues. V shed 2 bases, J shed 7 bases, and the junction held 5 bases outside the gene matches. The germline V gene encodes CDR1 GTSNPN and CDR2 SVGIG (reference sequence). The chain's CDR3 is CAWSLLGGQPQHF. In nucleotides, the CDR3 is TGTGCCTGGAGTTTGCTAGGGGGCCAGCCCCAGCATTTT.